What follows is one T cell receptor (beta chain) and its context. Its antigen specificity is not known. No clone much larger than this one lies a single base away; base qualities are absent. These data belong to a study of blood T cell repertoires in COVID-19 (dated by TCRdb to the early 2020s). For the study in its entirety: Samples from collaborators originated in the United States, Italy and Spain and spanned both the acute and convalescent phases of COVID-19. The material from the prospective study consisted of cDNA or gDNA derived from T cells, B-cell-depleted T cells, or PBMCs. Subjects who had been exposed to COVID-19, were actively infected with it, or had recovered from it provided the deeply sampled blood TCRbeta repertoires that made up the dataset. The repertoires were released in a freely available public database intended as a resource for research on the immune response to SARS-CoV-2. The samples were drawn from two sources: the first 160 participants of the ongoing ImmuneRACE study, and 1,254 subjects contributed by 6 global collaborators. Sample metadata almost always included a de-identified subject ID, COVID-19 status, age in years and sex. Where available, HLA class I and class II types were obtained from metadata supplied by the sample provider rather than from assay-based typing. General study outcomes and caveats: The amount of clinical and demographic metadata varied by source and participant and was provided uncurated.

Whole blood was collected in K2EDTA tubes by collaborating institutions according to the institutions' own protocols. Collaborator samples were shipped for TCRbeta analysis as frozen whole blood, isolated PBMCs, or DNA extracted from either sample type. TCRbeta CDR3 regions were amplified from genomic DNA using the immunoSEQ Assay, a bias-controlled multiplex PCR. In the authors' own workflow: The number of nucleated cells in each sample was estimated from the amplification of reference gene primers within the assay. To quantify the absolute abundance of each unique TCRbeta CDR3 rearrangement, sequence reads were collapsed and filtered. For each sample, productive Simpson clonality was calculated by taking the square root of Simpson's diversity index across productive rearrangements. This immuneACCESS table, as held by TCRdb, lists in-frame sequences with V and J called but not all clones. Of the missing ones, under half trace to an unresolved V gene in checked studies; the others have no known cause. From that table come the V and J calls and clone size; the DNA was used to work out D and trimming. The sample yields about 190,000 clones; about three quarters were counted once. The top ten clonotypes cover 26% of the sample.

The germline ends are 12 bases apart after V is trimmed by 6 bases and J by 3 bases. The CDR3 covers 13 residues, taking in both the cysteine and the phenylalanine. The entry retains the CDR3 DNA only, 39 bases that are in frame from base 1. This TCR came from a woman in her 70s with acute or convalescent COVID-19. Sequenced sample: peripheral blood. In this chain, TRBV12-3 or TRBV12-4 is recombined with TRBJ2-7; TRBD1 could be the D gene, as 6 bases match. The CDR3: CASRMTGVYEQYF. Here is the DNA: TGTGCCAGCAGGATGACAGGAGTCTACGAGCAGTACTTC.